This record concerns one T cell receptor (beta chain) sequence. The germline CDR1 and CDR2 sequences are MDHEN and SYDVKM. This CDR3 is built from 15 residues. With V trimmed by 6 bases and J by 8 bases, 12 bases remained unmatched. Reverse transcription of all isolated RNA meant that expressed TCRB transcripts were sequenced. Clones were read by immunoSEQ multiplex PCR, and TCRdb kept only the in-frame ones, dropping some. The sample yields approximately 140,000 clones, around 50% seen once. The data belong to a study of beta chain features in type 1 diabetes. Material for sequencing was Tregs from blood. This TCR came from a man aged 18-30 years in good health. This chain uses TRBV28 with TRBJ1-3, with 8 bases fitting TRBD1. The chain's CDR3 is CASSLKQGVWDTIYF. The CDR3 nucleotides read TGTGCCAGCAGCCTCAAACAGGGGGTTTGGGACACCATATATTTT.